This paragraph covers one T cell receptor beta chain sequence. This record comes from a study of blood T cell repertoires in COVID-19. The length of the CDR3 is 15 residues. Per germline, CDR1 MNHEY and CDR2 SMNVEV (reference sequence). Trimming cost V 0 bases and J 6 bases; bases outside gene matches: 6. Repertoires were generated with immunoSEQ multiplex PCR, while TCRdb's copy carries only in-frame clones and drops some. The table lists 150,000 or so clones, more than 75% of them singletons. The chain is built from TRBV27 and TRBJ2-7; 9 bases align to TRBD1. The sequence was collected from a woman aged 50 to 65 who had recovered from COVID-19. What was sequenced was PBMCs or T cells enriched from blood (not recorded which). The CDR3 DNA is TGTGCCAGCAGTTTATCGGGACAGGGAGGTGGCGAGCAGTACTTC. This encodes CASSLSGQGGGEQYF.